This TCR beta chain appears in the sequencing data of a study of blood T cells in healthy people across ages. Findings of the study overall: The study could not conclusively compare naive and antigen-experienced cells, given its unsorted PBMCs.

The V and J ends lost 6 bases and 7 bases respectively, with 16 bases between them. The CDR3 spans 14 residues. Per germline, CDR1 MNHEY and CDR2 SVGEGT. This clonotype was counted only a few times. Its antigen is unidentified. With a J-beta primer mix and a sample-barcoded 5' primer, a second PCR ran about 6 to 11 cycles. Each CDR3 protein is one row after TCRdb ran MiXCR on the 5' RACE reads. The table lists approximately 670,000 distinct CDR3 sequences, around two fifths of them singletons, with around 30% in the top ten. What was sequenced was blood. The chain joins TRBV6-2 or TRBV6-3 to TRBJ2-4; D might be TRBD1 (6 bases). The sequence came from a man older than 75 in good health. CDR3 sequence reads: CASSSDTRGNIQYF. CDR3 sequence (DNA): TGTGCCAGCAGCTCCGACACTAGGGGGAACATTCAGTACTTC.